The rows below give T cell receptor beta chains drawn from one sample of a study of T cell changes during pregnancy in multiple sclerosis. The method was immunoSEQ multiplex PCR; TCRdb's version includes in-frame clones alone and lacks a portion of them. The data hold 45,000 to 55,000 clones, with about 92% observed a single time. The source was CD4+ T cells from peripheral blood mononuclear cells, collected in the second trimester of pregnancy. The receptors here all came from a female donor in good health, enrolled as a control in a pregnancy study. The CDR3 runs from the conserved cysteine through the conserved F or W. D genes are given only for firm matches. Clone size is given for some rows only: seen once, a few or many times, or a class if the clone is expanded.

V gene: TRBV5-1
J gene: TRBJ2-3
D gene: TRBD2
clone size: .
CDR3 DNA: TGCGCCAGCAGCTTGGATTCGGCGGGGGGCACAGATACGCAGTATTTT
CDR3 protein: CASSLDSAGGTDTQYF

V gene: TRBV5-1
J gene: TRBJ2-1
D gene: TRBD1
clone size: .
CDR3 DNA: TGCGCCAGCACCCTACGGACAGGGAGCTCCTACAATGAGCAGTTCTTC
CDR3 protein: CASTLRTGSSYNEQFF

V gene: TRBV4-3
J gene: TRBJ2-1
D gene: TRBD2
clone size: .
CDR3 DNA: TGCGCCAGCAGCCGGACCACTAGCGTCTTGAGCTCCTACAATGAGCAGTTCTTC
CDR3 protein: CASSRTTSVLSSYNEQFF

V gene: TRBV20-1
J gene: TRBJ2-7
D gene: .
clone size: .
CDR3 DNA: TGCAGTGCTAGTGGTAGTCGTGTTAAGTACTTC
CDR3 protein: CSASGSRVKYF

V gene: TRBV18
J gene: TRBJ2-7
D gene: TRBD1
clone size: .
CDR3 DNA: TGTGCCAGCTCACCCCCCGGGACAGGACCCTACGAGCAGTACTTC
CDR3 protein: CASSPPGTGPYEQYF

V gene: TRBV6-1
J gene: TRBJ2-7
D gene: TRBD2
clone size: .
CDR3 DNA: TGTGCCGGCAGACTAGCGGGAGAGGTCGAGCAGTACTTC
CDR3 protein: CAGRLAGEVEQYF

V gene: TRBV6-5
J gene: TRBJ1-4
D gene: .
clone size: .
CDR3 DNA: TGTGCCAGCAGTTACTCGTGGCAGGGCAATGAAAAACTGTTTTTT
CDR3 protein: CASSYSWQGNEKLFF

V gene: TRBV11-1
J gene: TRBJ2-5
D gene: .
clone size: .
CDR3 DNA: TGTGCCAGCAGCTCCCCGGGGTGGGAGACCCAGTACTTC
CDR3 protein: CASSSPGWETQYF

V gene: TRBV10-1
J gene: TRBJ2-7
D gene: .
clone size: once
CDR3 DNA: TGCGCCAGCAGCCAGACAGGGGAGGGCTACGAGCAGTACTTC
CDR3 protein: CASSQTGEGYEQYF

V gene: TRBV10-3
J gene: TRBJ1-6
D gene: TRBD1
clone size: .
CDR3 DNA: TGTGCCATCAGCCCGGGACAGGATAATTCACCCCTCCACTTT
CDR3 protein: CAISPGQDNSPLHF

V gene: TRBV11-2
J gene: TRBJ2-7
D gene: TRBD2
clone size: .
CDR3 DNA: TGTGCCAGCAGCTCCGGACTAGCGGGAACCTACGAGCAGTACTTC
CDR3 protein: CASSSGLAGTYEQYF

V gene: TRBV11-3
J gene: TRBJ2-3
D gene: TRBD1
clone size: .
CDR3 DNA: TGTGCCAGCAGCTTAGCTACATACCCGGGACAGGAGACCACAGATACGCAGTATTTT
CDR3 protein: CASSLATYPGQETTDTQYF

V gene: TRBV14
J gene: TRBJ2-1
D gene: TRBD2
clone size: .
CDR3 DNA: TGTGCCAGCAGCCAAGAGGTATCAGCGGGAGGTTGGAATGAGCAGTTCTTC
CDR3 protein: CASSQEVSAGGWNEQFF

V gene: TRBV28
J gene: TRBJ2-3
D gene: TRBD1
clone size: .
CDR3 DNA: TGTGCCAGCAGGGGACAGATCACAGATACGCAGTATTTT
CDR3 protein: CASRGQITDTQYF

V gene: TRBV25-1
J gene: TRBJ2-1
D gene: TRBD2
clone size: .
CDR3 DNA: TGTGCCAGCGAAACTAGCGGGGGGGCTTGGGAGCAGTTCTTC
CDR3 protein: CASETSGGAWEQFF

V gene: TRBV19
J gene: TRBJ1-5
D gene: .
clone size: once
CDR3 DNA: TGTGCCAGTAGTCTGCCGTTTGGGAGTCCTAATCAGCCCCAGCATTTT
CDR3 protein: CASSLPFGSPNQPQHF

V gene: TRBV11-3
J gene: TRBJ2-7
D gene: .
clone size: .
CDR3 DNA: TGTGCCAGCAGCTTAAACAGGGACCACGAGCAGTACTTC
CDR3 protein: CASSLNRDHEQYF

V gene: TRBV5-6
J gene: TRBJ2-1
D gene: TRBD1
clone size: .
CDR3 DNA: TGTGCCAGCAGCTTCCTGGACAGGCCCCACTACAATGAGCAGTTCTTC
CDR3 protein: CASSFLDRPHYNEQFF

V gene: TRBV6-5
J gene: TRBJ1-2
D gene: .
clone size: .
CDR3 DNA: TGTGCCAGCGCCGAGGCAGGAGGAGATGGCTACACCTTC
CDR3 protein: CASAEAGGDGYTF

V gene: TRBV11-2
J gene: TRBJ2-1
D gene: TRBD2
clone size: .
CDR3 DNA: TGTGCCAGCAGCTCACTAGCGGGAGAGGGCGAGCAGTTCTTC
CDR3 protein: CASSSLAGEGEQFF

V gene: TRBV7-8
J gene: TRBJ1-6
D gene: .
clone size: .
CDR3 DNA: TGTGCCAGCAGCTCGCTACAGGGAGGGTCACCCCTCCACTTT
CDR3 protein: CASSSLQGGSPLHF

V gene: TRBV11-1
J gene: TRBJ2-6
D gene: .
clone size: .
CDR3 DNA: TGTGCCAGCAGCTTGCGCCCGGACTCGGGCAACGTCCTGACTTTC
CDR3 protein: CASSLRPDSGNVLTF

V gene: TRBV10-3
J gene: TRBJ2-1
D gene: TRBD2
clone size: .
CDR3 DNA: TGTGCCATCAGAGGGACTATGGGCGACAATGAGCAGTTCTTC
CDR3 protein: CAIRGTMGDNEQFF

V gene: TRBV28
J gene: TRBJ1-1
D gene: .
clone size: .
CDR3 DNA: TGTGCCAGCAGTCCCCCCGGAGGGAAGTTCACTGAAGCTTTCTTT
CDR3 protein: CASSPPGGKFTEAFF

V gene: TRBV5-1
J gene: TRBJ2-1
D gene: .
clone size: .
CDR3 DNA: TGCGCCAGCAGCTTTTCGGGTAACTCCTACAATGAGCAGTTCTTC
CDR3 protein: CASSFSGNSYNEQFF

V gene: TRBV2
J gene: TRBJ1-2
D gene: .
clone size: .
CDR3 DNA: TGTGCCAGCAGTGAAGCGCGGTGGTCTCAGGGGAACTATGGCTACACCTTC
CDR3 protein: CASSEARWSQGNYGYTF

V gene: TRBV5-5
J gene: TRBJ1-1
D gene: TRBD1
clone size: .
CDR3 DNA: TGTGCCAGCAGCTTTACCACGGGACAGACGAACACTGAAGCTTTCTTT
CDR3 protein: CASSFTTGQTNTEAFF

V gene: TRBV30
J gene: TRBJ1-2
D gene: .
clone size: .
CDR3 DNA: TGTGCCTGTCAGAAGGTTTACTCGGAAACAGGGTATGGCTACACCTTC
CDR3 protein: CACQKVYSETGYGYTF

V gene: TRBV7-2
J gene: TRBJ2-3
D gene: .
clone size: .
CDR3 DNA: TGTGCCAGCAGCCTCTCTAGCGGCACAGATACGCAGTATTTT
CDR3 protein: CASSLSSGTDTQYF

V gene: TRBV29-1
J gene: TRBJ2-1
D gene: TRBD2
clone size: .
CDR3 DNA: TGCAGCGTCGCCGGGACTAGCGTCTATGAGCAGTTCTTC
CDR3 protein: CSVAGTSVYEQFF

V gene: TRBV28
J gene: TRBJ2-5
D gene: TRBD1
clone size: once
CDR3 DNA: TGTGCCAGCAGTTTATCGGACAGGGCTAGGGAGACCCAGTACTTC
CDR3 protein: CASSLSDRARETQYF

V gene: TRBV30
J gene: TRBJ1-2
D gene: TRBD1
clone size: .
CDR3 DNA: TGTGCCTGGAGTGTACTTCGACAGGGCGAGTCTGGCTACACCTTC
CDR3 protein: CAWSVLRQGESGYTF

V gene: TRBV28
J gene: TRBJ1-1
D gene: .
clone size: .
CDR3 DNA: TGTGCCAGCAGTTCCGGTGCCACTGAAGCTTTCTTT
CDR3 protein: CASSSGATEAFF

V gene: TRBV5-1
J gene: TRBJ1-4
D gene: .
clone size: .
CDR3 DNA: TGCGCCAGCAGCTTGGCCAGGGCCTCCCAGGAAAAACTGTTTTTT
CDR3 protein: CASSLARASQEKLFF

V gene: TRBV11-2
J gene: TRBJ2-7
D gene: .
clone size: .
CDR3 DNA: TGTGCCAGCAGCCCTCGTGGGGACTGGCGGGCCTCCTACGAGCAGTACTTC
CDR3 protein: CASSPRGDWRASYEQYF

V gene: TRBV10-2
J gene: TRBJ2-1
D gene: TRBD2
clone size: .
CDR3 DNA: TGCGCCAGCACTGTCTTTTTGACTAGCGGTTACAATGAGCAGTTCTTC
CDR3 protein: CASTVFLTSGYNEQFF

V gene: TRBV7-9
J gene: TRBJ2-7
D gene: .
clone size: .
CDR3 DNA: TGTGCCAGCAGCTTAGGCAGGCAAACCTACGAGCAGTACTTC
CDR3 protein: CASSLGRQTYEQYF

V gene: TRBV4-2
J gene: TRBJ1-1
D gene: TRBD1
clone size: .
CDR3 DNA: TGTGCCAGCAGCCAAGATCTGAGACAGGGGGCTGCTTTCTTT
CDR3 protein: CASSQDLRQGAAFF

V gene: TRBV7-2
J gene: TRBJ2-5
D gene: TRBD1
clone size: once
CDR3 DNA: TGTGCCAGCAGCCTACAGGGGCGCGAGACCCAGTACTTC
CDR3 protein: CASSLQGRETQYF

V gene: TRBV4-2
J gene: TRBJ2-5
D gene: TRBD2
clone size: .
CDR3 DNA: TGTGCCAGCAGCCAAGCTGGGCCGGCTAGCGGACAAGAGACCCAGTACTTC
CDR3 protein: CASSQAGPASGQETQYF